The TCR beta chain under discussion was sequenced for a study of cytotoxic CD8 clonotypes in ibrutinib-treated CLL. The CDR3 consists of 16 residues. V was clipped by 5 bases and J by 4 bases; unmatched bases: 13. CDR1 and CDR2 from the germline V gene are SGHVS and FNYEAQ. Assay used: immunoSEQ multiplex PCR; TCRdb lists only in-frame clones, some missing. The sample has 250,000 to 350,000 clones, approximately 76% seen once. This receptor was identified in a human donor with chronic lymphocytic leukemia. The sample in question was PBMCs, obtained at disease progression, from a patient treated with ibrutinib. The chain couples TRBV7-6 to TRBJ2-5; 7 nucleotides agree with TRBD2. CDR3 loop: CASSLLSAGRGETQYF. In DNA form, the CDR3 reads TGTGCCAGCAGCCTCTTATCTGCTGGGAGGGGAGAGACCCAGTACTTC. Together with reference TRBV7-6 and TRBJ2-5, the CDR3 gives the full variable domain: GAGVSQSPRYKVTKRGQDVALRCDPISGHVSLYWYRQALGQGPEFLTYFNYEAQQDKSGLPNDRFSAERPEGSISTLTIQRTEQRDSAMYRCASSLLSAGRGETQYFGPGTRLLVL.